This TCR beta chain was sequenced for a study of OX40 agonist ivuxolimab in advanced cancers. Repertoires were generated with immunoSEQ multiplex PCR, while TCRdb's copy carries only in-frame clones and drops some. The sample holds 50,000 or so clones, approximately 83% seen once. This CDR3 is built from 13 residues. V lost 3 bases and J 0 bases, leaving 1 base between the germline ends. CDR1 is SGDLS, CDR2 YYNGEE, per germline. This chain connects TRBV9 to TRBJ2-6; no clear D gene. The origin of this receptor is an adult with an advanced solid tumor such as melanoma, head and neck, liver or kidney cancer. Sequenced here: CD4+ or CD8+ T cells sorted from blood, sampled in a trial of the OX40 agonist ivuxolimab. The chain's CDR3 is CASSASGANVLTF. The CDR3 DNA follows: TGTGCCAGCAGCGCCTCTGGGGCCAACGTCCTGACTTTC.